The present TCR beta chain was sequenced within a study of cytomegalovirus exposure and HLA in healthy donors. Germline V gene sequence: CDR1 SNHLY, CDR2 FYNNEI. The CDR3 has 15 residues. After removal of 10 bases from V and 8 bases from J, the junction contained 13 bases not matched to a gene. The study, taken as a whole, reports: When analyzed later, a missense DCLRE1C variant was found to be linked to TCR beta V- and J-gene trimming. Cytomegalovirus-associated TCR beta chains were listed, numbering roughly 150.

A multiplex PCR was run with 60 Vbeta primers and 13 Jbeta primers. The data were produced by immunoSEQ multiplex PCR, yet TCRdb's version contains in-frame clones alone and is incomplete. The data show some 130,000 clones, about 71% seen once. As concerns this clone: Its target is unknown.

The source is a woman in her sixties or seventies in good health and CMV-seropositive. Specimen: PBMCs. J is TRBJ2-1 and V is TRBV2, with 11 bases aligning to TRBD2. CDR3 protein: CATLTSGARMDEQFF. The DNA of the CDR3 is TGTGCCACCTTGACTAGCGGGGCCCGGATGGATGAGCAGTTCTTC.